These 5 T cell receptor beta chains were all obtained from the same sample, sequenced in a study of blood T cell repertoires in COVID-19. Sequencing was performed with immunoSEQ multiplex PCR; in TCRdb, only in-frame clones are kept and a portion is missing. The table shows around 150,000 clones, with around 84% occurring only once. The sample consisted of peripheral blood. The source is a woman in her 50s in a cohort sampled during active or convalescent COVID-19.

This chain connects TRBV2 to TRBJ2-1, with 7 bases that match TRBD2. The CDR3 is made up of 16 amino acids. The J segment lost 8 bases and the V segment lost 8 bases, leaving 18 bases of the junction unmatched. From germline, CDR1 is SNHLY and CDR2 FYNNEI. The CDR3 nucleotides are TGTGCCAGCGTTCCCACGAGACTAGCAGGGCAAGATGAGCAGTTCTTC. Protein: CASVPTRLAGQDEQFF.

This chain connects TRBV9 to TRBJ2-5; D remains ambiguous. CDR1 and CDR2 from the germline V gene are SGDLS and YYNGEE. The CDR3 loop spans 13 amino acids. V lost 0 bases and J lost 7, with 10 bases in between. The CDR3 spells CASSVVSPGTQYF. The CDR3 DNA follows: TGTGCCAGCAGCGTAGTTAGCCCGGGGACCCAGTACTTC.

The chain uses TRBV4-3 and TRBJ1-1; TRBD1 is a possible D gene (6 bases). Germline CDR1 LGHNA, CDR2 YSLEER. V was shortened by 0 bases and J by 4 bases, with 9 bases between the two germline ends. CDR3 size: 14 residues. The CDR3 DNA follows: TGCGCCAGCAGCCAAGACGCAGGGGCCACTGAAGCTTTCTTT. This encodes CASSQDAGATEAFF.

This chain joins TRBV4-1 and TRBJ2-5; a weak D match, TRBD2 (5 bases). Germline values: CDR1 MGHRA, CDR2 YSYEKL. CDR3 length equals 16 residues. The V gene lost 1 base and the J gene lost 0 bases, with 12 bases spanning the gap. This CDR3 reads CASSQVGMRDQETQYF. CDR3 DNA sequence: TGCGCCAGCAGCCAAGTGGGTATGCGGGACCAAGAGACCCAGTACTTC.

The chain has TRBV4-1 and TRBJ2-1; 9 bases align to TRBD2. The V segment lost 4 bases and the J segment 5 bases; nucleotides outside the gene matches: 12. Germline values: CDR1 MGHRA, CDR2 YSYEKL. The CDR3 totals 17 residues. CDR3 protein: CASSPDGQGLAHNEQFF. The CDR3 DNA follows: TGCGCCAGCAGCCCTGACGGCCAGGGACTAGCCCACAATGAGCAGTTCTTC.